The rows below give T cell receptor beta chains drawn from one sample of a study of post-analysis software for immune sequencing data. TCRdb re-called the PCR reads with MiXCR, one entry per CDR3 protein. Of about 540,000 distinct CDR3 sequences in the sample, approximately 34% were seen once. The specimen was blood. These receptors originate from a girl under 18 with multiple sclerosis. Each CDR3 is given with its conserved first and last residue.

cdr3_length j_call v_call cdr3_aa
15 TRBJ1-5 TRBV7-6 CASSSGDGTNQPQHF
17 TRBJ2-3 TRBV4-1 CASSQDLQRPRTNTQYF
14 TRBJ2-1 TRBV5-1 CTSRQQGTYNEQFF
14 TRBJ1-2 TRBV7-2 CASSLGGQGGGYTF
17 TRBJ2-5 TRBV7-2 CASSPRVGAGVYNEQYF
16 TRBJ2-1 TRBV3-1 CASSQDAAGGADEQFF
14 TRBJ2-7 TRBV5-1 CASSIDRDPYEQYF
14 TRBJ1-4 TRBV4-1 CASSQEPTNEKLFF
13 TRBJ2-7 TRBV6-1 CASSEGGRYEQYF
15 TRBJ2-5 TRBV29-1 CSVGRGGQGQETQYF
15 TRBJ1-1 TRBV5-5 CASSSLKGGNTEAFF
16 TRBJ1-2 TRBV5-4 CASSLGRQRFNYGYTF
12 TRBJ1-2 TRBV5-1 CASSLAGQDYTF
15 TRBJ2-6 TRBV5-5 CASRQGAAGANVLTF
12 TRBJ2-3 TRBV29-1 CSVRGGTDTQYF
14 TRBJ2-1 TRBV20-1 CSAGPGQGSHEQFF
12 TRBJ1-5 TRBV3-1 CASSQAGQDQHF
14 TRBJ2-3 TRBV4-1 CASSQVMSTDTQYF
14 TRBJ2-5 TRBV10-3 CAISGQRRQETQYF
11 TRBJ2-5 TRBV5-1 CASSFQETQYF